The 6 T cell receptor beta chains presented below share a single source sample, sequenced in a study of Graves' ophthalmopathy and Graves' hyperthyroidism. As the template, RNA transcripts were used to amplify TCR beta CDR3 regions. First-round RT-PCR used HTBI primers; second-round multiplex PCR followed. TCRdb reanalysed the multiplex PCR reads using MiXCR and keeps one entry per CDR3 protein. The sample lists around 1.1 million distinct CDR3 sequences; 35% to 40% were seen once. Sequences were obtained from peripheral blood or thyroid tissue (not recorded which). The receptors were sampled from an adult man with Graves' hyperthyroidism.

Details on this clonotype: A much larger clone lies a single base off, so this may be a read error. The CDR3, as DNA: TGCAGTGCCGCCCCCGGGGGCGAGCAGTACTTC. Protein product: CSAAPGGEQYF. The rearrangement links TRBV20-1 to TRBJ2-7; perhaps TRBD2 as D (6 bases). From germline, CDR1 is DFQATT and CDR2 SNEGSKA (reference sequence). V was trimmed by 6 bases and J by 6 bases, leaving 12 bases between them. The CDR3 length is 11 residues.

Note on this clonotype: A much larger clone sits a single nucleotide away, making a read error possible. The chain has TRBV20-1 and TRBJ1-3, with D tentatively TRBD1 (5 bases). Per germline, CDR1 DFQATT and CDR2 SNEGSKA (reference sequence). The CDR3 contains 14 residues. The CDR3 sequence: CSARAGDSGSTIYF. CDR3 coding DNA: TGCAGTGCTAGGGCCGGGGACTCTGGAAGCACCATATATTTT.

With respect to this clonotype: Because the CDR3's place on the DNA is in doubt, the DNA is left out and the CDR3 is given as listed by TCRdb. The rearrangement joins TRBV7-9 to TRBJ1-6; the DNA was not used to check the table's D call, TRBD1. From its first to its last residue, the CDR3 has 17 amino acids. Germline V gene sequence: CDR1 SEHNR, CDR2 FQNEAQ (reference sequence). The CDR3 loop is CASSSIVGTGANSPPHF.

This clonotype has a handful of counts. V and J are TRBV6-5 and TRBJ2-7, with D perhaps assigned TRBD1 or TRBD2 (5 bases each). The V end lost 6 bases, the J end lost 3 bases, and 18 bases lay between the germline ends. The CDR3 extends over 15 amino acids. The germline V gene encodes CDR1 MNHEY and CDR2 SVGAGI. Here the CDR3 DNA reads TGTGCCAGCAGCTACACCGAGGCAGGGAGCTACGAGCAGTACTTC. It translates to CASSYTEAGSYEQYF.

To note about this clonotype: Given a much more abundant clone one base away, this may be a read error. The chain has TRBV7-9 and TRBJ2-5; D is perhaps TRBD2 (6 bases). This CDR3 has 15 amino acids. CDR1 and CDR2 (germline): SEHNR, FQNEAQ (reference sequence). V was cut by 1 base and J by 4 bases, with 13 bases left in between. CDR3 DNA: TGTGCCAGCAGCTTAGGGGACGGGGGAGGAGAGACCCAGTACTTC. As protein: CASSLGDGGGETQYF.

This clonotype was counted many times. The chain is built from TRBV2 and TRBJ2-7, with 8 bases fitting TRBD1. The V segment lost 7 bases and the J segment 4 bases; nucleotides outside the gene matches: 9. CDR1 is SNHLY and CDR2 is FYNNEI in the germline V gene. There are 14 residues in the CDR3. In DNA, the CDR3 is TGTGCCAGCACTAGACAGGGGTTTAGGTACGAGCAGTACTTC. Amino acid sequence: CASTRQGFRYEQYF.